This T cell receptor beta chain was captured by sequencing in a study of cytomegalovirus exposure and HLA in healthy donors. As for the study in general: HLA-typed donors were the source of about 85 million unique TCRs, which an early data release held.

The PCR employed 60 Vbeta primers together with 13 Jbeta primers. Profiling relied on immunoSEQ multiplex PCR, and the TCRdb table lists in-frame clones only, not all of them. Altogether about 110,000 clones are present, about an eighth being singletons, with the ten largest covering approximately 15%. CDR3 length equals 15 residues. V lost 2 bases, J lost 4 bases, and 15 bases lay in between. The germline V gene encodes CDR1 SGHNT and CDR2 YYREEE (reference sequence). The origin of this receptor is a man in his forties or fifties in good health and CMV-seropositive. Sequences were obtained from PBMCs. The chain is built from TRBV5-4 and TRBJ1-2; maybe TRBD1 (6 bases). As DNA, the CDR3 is TGTGCCAGCAGCTTATGGTCCAGGGGTGCCTATGGCTACACCTTC. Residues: CASSLWSRGAYGYTF.